The 27 T cell receptor beta chains below come from one sample, sequenced in a study of PD-1 blockade in classical Hodgkin lymphoma (dated by TCRdb to 2020 to 2021). The sample's time point, from its label and the paper: cycle 1 day 1 (C1D1), immediately before nivolumab initiation. Relapse after autologous stem cell transplantation had occurred in all trial patients, and cohorts A, B and C were distinguished by prior brentuximab vedotin exposure. Libraries came from the immunoSEQ multiplex PCR assay. As stored in TCRdb, this immuneACCESS dataset retains in-frame rearrangements with V and J assigned. A fraction of the clones does not appear; measured against another copy, unresolved V genes explain less than half of the discrepancy, and the remainder lacks a known reason. The sample table records some 41,000 clones; about three quarters of these occur just once. The biggest ten clones account for approximately 11% of the sample.

Sequencing used peripheral blood mononuclear cells (PBMCs), obtained at baseline. The receptors shown here come from a human donor with classical Hodgkin lymphoma.

Turning to this clone: Since a much larger clone is just one base distant, this may be a read error. The chain recombines TRBV6-5 with TRBJ2-3; 10 positions agree with TRBD2. Losses at the gene ends were 5 bases for V and 5 bases for J; bases not matched to a gene: 4. CDR1 MNHEY and CDR2 SVGAGI come from the germline V gene. This CDR3 contains 14 residues. The CDR3 is CASSSGRAIDTQYF. CDR3 in DNA: TGTGCCAGCAGTAGCGGGAGGGCCATAGATACGCAGTATTTT.

The rearrangement links TRBV9 to TRBJ1-2; TRBD1 matches 7 bases. Germline V CDR1 and CDR2: SGDLS, YYNGEE. Trimming took 2 bases from V and 2 from J; bases not matched to a gene: 9. The CDR3 totals 16 residues. The CDR3 sequence: CASSVNNRGSNYGYTF. The DNA for the CDR3 is TGTGCCAGCAGCGTTAATAACAGGGGATCCAACTATGGCTACACCTTC. Combining the CDR3 with reference TRBV9 and TRBJ1-2 gives the whole variable domain DSGVTQTPKHLITATGQRVTLRCSPRSGDLSVYWYQQSLDQGLQFLIQYYNGEERAKGNILERFSAQQFPDLHSELNLSSLELGDSALYFCASSVNNRGSNYGYTFGSGTRLTVV.

This clone was seen only a few times. This chain connects TRBV7-9 to TRBJ2-7; D possibly matches TRBD1 or TRBD2 (5 bases each). In germline, CDR1 is SEHNR, CDR2 FQNEAQ (reference sequence). V was shortened by 2 bases and J by 6 bases, with 11 bases between the two germline ends. The CDR3 covers 13 residues. The chain's CDR3 is CASSLTAGSEQYF. CDR3 sequence (DNA): TGTGCCAGCAGCTTAACGGCAGGGAGCGAGCAGTACTTC.

The V gene is TRBV5-1, the J gene TRBJ2-2; 7 bases agree with TRBD2. The length of the CDR3 is 16 residues. Germline-derived CDR1 and CDR2 are SGHRS and YFSETQ. With V trimmed by 4 bases and J by 5 bases, 11 bases remained unmatched. This CDR3 is CASSPSGRERTGELFF. As DNA, the CDR3 is TGCGCCAGCAGCCCCTCTGGGCGGGAGAGGACCGGGGAGCTGTTTTTT.

This sequence joins TRBV7-9 and TRBJ2-5, with TRBD2 identical over 8 bases. The ends lost 5 bases at V and 7 bases at J; junction bases unmatched: 15. Germline V gene data show CDR1 as SEHNR and CDR2 as FQNEAQ (reference sequence). The CDR3 runs 16 residues. The CDR3 bases are TGTGCCAGCAGCCAAGATGGCGCGGGGGGATTGGGGACCCAGTACTTC. Residues: CASSQDGAGGLGTQYF.

The chain carries TRBV5-1 and TRBJ2-3; D uncertain. The CDR3 consists of 14 residues. V was shortened by 1 base and J by 2 bases, with 8 bases between the two germline ends. From germline, CDR1 is SGHRS and CDR2 YFSETQ. CDR3 DNA: TGCGCCAGCAGCTTGAGCCCTTACACAGATACGCAGTATTTT. Protein sequence: CASSLSPYTDTQYF.

The V gene is TRBV6-5, the J gene TRBJ2-7; D may match TRBD1 or TRBD2 (5 bases each). Germline V gene lookup returns CDR1 MNHEY and CDR2 SVGAGI. V was pared by 3 bases and J by 3 bases, with 15 bases between. The CDR3 contains 15 residues. CDR3 nucleotides: TGTGCCAGCAGTTATTACCGGGGCATTCACTACGAGCAGTACTTC. Amino acids: CASSYYRGIHYEQYF.

This chain's CDR3 is CASSTDTIQYF. In DNA, the CDR3 is TGTGCCAGCAGTACAGACACCATTCAGTACTTC. This chain connects TRBV28 to TRBJ2-4; D is unclear. Looked up from germline, CDR1 is MDHEN and CDR2 is SYDVKM. The CDR3 runs to 11 residues. The germline V and J ends were trimmed by 5 bases and 9 bases, with 8 bases remaining between them.

The J gene is TRBJ2-1, the V gene TRBV10-2, with 11 bases identical to TRBD2. The CDR3 is 13 amino acids. The germline V gene encodes CDR1 WSHSY and CDR2 SAAADI. Trimming removed 7 bases from V and 8 bases from J; junction bases left unmatched: 4. Here the CDR3 reads CASKPGLADEQFF. Written as DNA, the CDR3 is TGCGCCAGCAAACCGGGACTAGCGGATGAGCAGTTCTTC.

The chain is built from TRBV25-1 and TRBJ2-7; D gene uncertain. CDR1 and CDR2 (germline): MGHDK, SYGVNS. The V and J ends lost 1 base and 6 bases respectively, with 16 bases between them. This CDR3 region has 15 residues. The CDR3 sequence: CASSEFGVYFGEQYF. The CDR3 DNA reads as TGTGCCAGCAGTGAATTTGGGGTGTACTTCGGCGAGCAGTACTTC.

This clone was counted only a few times. The J gene is TRBJ1-5, the V gene TRBV11-2; 10 nucleotides match TRBD1. The CDR3 length is 14 residues. Trimming at V came to 1 base and at J to 7 bases, leaving 1 base not matched to a gene. In germline, CDR1 is SGHAT, CDR2 FQNNGV. In DNA form, the CDR3 reads TGTGCCAGCAGCTTAGGGACAGGGGGGCAGCCCCAGCATTTT. Translation: CASSLGTGGQPQHF.

V is TRBV11-3 and J is TRBJ2-5; D may correspond to TRBD1 or TRBD2 (7 bases each). Trimming stripped 5 bases from V and 5 bases from J, with 12 bases between. Germline CDR1 SGHNT, CDR2 YENEEA. The CDR3 length is 13 residues. CDR3 in DNA: TGTGCCAGCAGCCAGGGGGGGGTCGAGACCCAGTACTTC. Residues: CASSQGGVETQYF.

The chain combines TRBV5-1 with TRBJ2-3; tentative D call: TRBD2 (5 bases). The CDR3 extends over 15 amino acids. CDR1 is SGHRS and CDR2 is YFSETQ in the germline V gene. The germline V and J ends were trimmed by 0 bases and 2 bases, with 10 bases remaining between them. The CDR3 coding sequence is TGCGCCAGCAGCTTGGGAGTAGACTACACAGATACGCAGTATTTT. Its translation is CASSLGVDYTDTQYF.

This clone appeared a few times. The rearrangement links TRBV25-1 to TRBJ1-1; a weak D match, TRBD1 (5 bases). The germline V gene has CDR1 MGHDK and CDR2 SYGVNS. CDR3 length: 15 amino acids. V lost 5 bases and J 4 bases, leaving 17 bases between the germline ends. The CDR3 DNA is TGTGCCAGCAGTAAGGGACCCCCAGCACGCACTGAAGCTTTCTTT. As protein: CASSKGPPARTEAFF.

The chain couples TRBV11-2 to TRBJ2-1; TRBD2 matches 11 bases. CDR1 is SGHAT and CDR2 is FQNNGV in the germline V gene. This CDR3 region has 15 residues. V lost 4 bases to trimming and J lost 9 bases; unmatched junction nucleotides: 8. Here the CDR3 reads CASSSLAGAVGEQFF. The CDR3 region has the DNA TGTGCCAGCAGCTCACTAGCGGGAGCGGTCGGTGAGCAGTTCTTC.

The chain couples TRBV7-3 to TRBJ2-5; 8 positions agree with TRBD1. The CDR3 has 13 residues. V was pared by 5 bases and J by 4 bases, with 3 bases of the junction left unmatched. Germline V gives CDR1 SGHTA, CDR2 FQGTGA. In nucleotides, the CDR3 is TGTGCCAGCAGCCCTGGACAGGGAGAGACCCAGTACTTC. Protein sequence: CASSPGQGETQYF.

The rearrangement joins TRBV5-1 to TRBJ2-1; 7 positions match TRBD1. Germline V gene data show CDR1 as SGHRS and CDR2 as YFSETQ. The CDR3 is 15 amino acids. The V gene end was trimmed by 2 bases and the J gene end by 5 bases; junction bases not matched to a gene: 7. The CDR3 loop is CASSFDRVFNNEQFF. CDR3 DNA sequence: TGCGCCAGCAGCTTTGACAGGGTATTCAACAATGAGCAGTTCTTC. The entire variable domain, with the rest obtained from reference TRBV5-1 and TRBJ2-1, is as follows: KAGVTQTPRYLIKTRGQQVTLSCSPISGHRSVSWYQQTPGQGLQFLFEYFSETQRNKGNFPGRFSGRQFSNSRSEMNVSTLELGDSALYLCASSFDRVFNNEQFFGPGTRLTVL.

The chain couples TRBV7-2 to TRBJ2-5; D is unclear. This CDR3 is built from 14 residues. V was cut by 4 bases and J by 8 bases, with 17 bases left in between. Germline CDR1 and CDR2: SGHTA and FQGNSA. As DNA, the CDR3 is TGTGCCAGCAGCTCCGACCCGACGGTGAACACCCAGTACTTC. This translates into CASSSDPTVNTQYF. The full variable domain, its missing parts supplied by reference TRBV7-2 and TRBJ2-5, is GAGVSQSPSNKVTEKGKDVELRCDPISGHTALYWYRQSLGQGLEFLIYFQGNSAPDKSGLPSDRFSAERTGGSVSTLTIQRTQQEDSAVYLCASSSDPTVNTQYFGPGTRLLVL.

The genes are TRBV6-1 and TRBJ2-7, with 7 nucleotides matching TRBD2. The J segment lost 2 bases and the V segment lost 6 bases, leaving 4 bases of the junction unmatched. This CDR3 is 13 amino acids long. The germline V gene encodes CDR1 MNHNS and CDR2 SASEGT. Written as DNA, the CDR3 is TGTGCCAGCAGCAACGCGGGAGCCTACGAGCAGTACTTC. Translated: CASSNAGAYEQYF.

The chain has TRBV4-2 and TRBJ2-3; the D gene is possibly TRBD2 (6 bases). This CDR3 is 17 amino acids long. Germline V CDR1 and CDR2: LGHNA, YNFKEQ. Trimming shortened V by 1 base and J by 0 bases, and 14 bases separated the two germline ends. The CDR3, as DNA: TGTGCCAGCAGCCAAGTCCACGGGCGGGGAAGCACAGATACGCAGTATTTT. Residues: CASSQVHGRGSTDTQYF.

V gene TRBV5-4 combines with J gene TRBJ2-1; 7 nucleotides match TRBD1. The junction had 5 bases not matched to a gene; V was cut back by 7 bases and J by 7 bases. The CDR3 runs 12 residues. Per the germline V gene, CDR1 is SGHNT and CDR2 is YYREEE (reference sequence). The CDR3 spells CASGNRGNEQFF. For the CDR3, the DNA is TGTGCCAGCGGCAACAGGGGAAATGAGCAGTTCTTC.

The chain recombines TRBV11-2 with TRBJ2-2; TRBD1 matches at 9 bases. This CDR3 has 17 amino acids. The ends lost 8 bases at V and 4 bases at J; junction bases unmatched: 14. In germline, CDR1 is SGHAT, CDR2 FQNNGV. The CDR3 DNA sequence: TGTGCCAGCCAATCCATACAGGGGGCATTTACCACCGGGGAGCTGTTTTTT. Its translation is CASQSIQGAFTTGELFF.

The CDR3, as DNA: TGTGCCAGCAGTTTAGTCTACACTGAAGCTTTCTTT. As protein: CASSLVYTEAFF. V usage is TRBV2 and J usage is TRBJ1-1; D remains unclear. Trimming pared 5 bases from V and 3 bases from J, leaving 7 bases between. This CDR3 has 12 residues. Per germline, CDR1 SNHLY and CDR2 FYNNEI. The full variable domain, in which reference TRBV2 and TRBJ1-1 provide the parts outside the CDR3, is EPEVTQTPSHQVTQMGQEVILRCVPISNHLYFYWYRQILGQKVEFLVSFYNNEISEKSEIFDDQFSVERPDGSNFTLKIRSTKLEDSAMYFCASSLVYTEAFFGQGTRLTVV.

The J gene is TRBJ2-1, the V gene TRBV10-1; TRBD2 agrees at 7 bases. This CDR3 spans 16 amino acids. Germline V gene sequence: CDR1 WNHNN, CDR2 SYGVQD (reference sequence). The trim removed 0 bases at V and 5 bases at J, leaving 7 bases unmatched. CDR3 protein: CASSESQLASHNEQFF. The CDR3 coding sequence is TGCGCCAGCAGTGAGTCGCAACTAGCGAGTCACAATGAGCAGTTCTTC.

With respect to this clone: This CDR3 is also generated by other DNA sequences in the sample. The rearrangement links TRBV19 to TRBJ1-2; D not certain. CDR1 and CDR2 from the germline V gene are LNHDA and SQIVND (reference sequence). This CDR3 is 12 amino acids long. The germline V and J ends were trimmed by 3 bases and 4 bases, with 6 bases remaining between them. The DNA for the CDR3 is TGTGCCAGTAGTATTGACACCTATGGCTACACCTTC. It encodes CASSIDTYGYTF.

The count of this clone is one. The rearrangement links TRBV9 to TRBJ1-2, with TRBD1 matching 11 bases. Trimming cost V 3 bases and J 5 bases; bases outside gene matches: 6. CDR3 size: 15 residues. CDR1 is SGDLS and CDR2 is YYNGEE in the germline V gene. The chain's CDR3 is CASSDPGTGGYGYTF. The DNA for the CDR3 is TGTGCCAGCAGCGACCCCGGGACAGGGGGTTATGGCTACACCTTC.

This clone was seen a few times. The V call is TRBV20-1, the J call TRBJ1-6; D remains ambiguous. The CDR3 has 11 residues. Trimming shortened V by 0 bases and J by 12 bases, and 6 bases separated the two germline ends. CDR1 is DFQATT, CDR2 SNEGSKA, per germline (reference sequence). The CDR3 DNA sequence: TGCAGTGCTAGAGATCACGGACCCCTCCACTTT. It encodes CSARDHGPLHF.